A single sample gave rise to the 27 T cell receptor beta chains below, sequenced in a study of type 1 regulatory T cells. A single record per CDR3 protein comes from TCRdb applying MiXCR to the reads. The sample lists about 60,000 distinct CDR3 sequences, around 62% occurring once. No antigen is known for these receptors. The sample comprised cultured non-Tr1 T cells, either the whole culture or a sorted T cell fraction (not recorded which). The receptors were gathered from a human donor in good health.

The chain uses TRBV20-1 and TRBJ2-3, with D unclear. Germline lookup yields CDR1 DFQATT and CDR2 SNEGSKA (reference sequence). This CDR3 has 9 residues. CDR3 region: CRKTDTQYF. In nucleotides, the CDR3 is TGCAGAAAAACAGATACGCAGTATTTT.

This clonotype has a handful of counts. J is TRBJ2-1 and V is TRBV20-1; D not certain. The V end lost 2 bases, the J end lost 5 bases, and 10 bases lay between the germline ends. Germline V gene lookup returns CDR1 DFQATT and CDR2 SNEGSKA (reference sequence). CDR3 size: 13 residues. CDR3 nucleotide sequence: TGCAGTGCTAGAAAGGACCCCCACAATGAGCAGTTCTTC. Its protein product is CSARKDPHNEQFF.

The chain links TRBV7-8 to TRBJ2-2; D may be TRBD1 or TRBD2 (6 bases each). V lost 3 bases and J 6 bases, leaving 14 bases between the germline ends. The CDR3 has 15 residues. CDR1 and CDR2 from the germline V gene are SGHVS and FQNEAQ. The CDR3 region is CASSLVEGVSGELFF. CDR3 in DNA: TGTGCCAGCAGCTTGGTGGAGGGGGTGTCCGGGGAGCTGTTTTTT.

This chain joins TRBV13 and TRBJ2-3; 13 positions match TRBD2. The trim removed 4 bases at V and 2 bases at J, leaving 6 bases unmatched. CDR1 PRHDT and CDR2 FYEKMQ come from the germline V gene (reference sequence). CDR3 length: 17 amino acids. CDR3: CASSSQTSGRYTDTQYF. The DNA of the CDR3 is TGTGCCAGCAGCTCCCAGACTAGCGGGAGGTACACAGATACGCAGTATTTT.

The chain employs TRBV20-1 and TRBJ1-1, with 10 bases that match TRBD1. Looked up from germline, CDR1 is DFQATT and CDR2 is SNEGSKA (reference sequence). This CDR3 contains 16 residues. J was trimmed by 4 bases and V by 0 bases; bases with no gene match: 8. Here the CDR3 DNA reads TGCAGTGCTAGAGACACCGGGACAGGGGCGGGCACTGAAGCTTTCTTT. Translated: CSARDTGTGAGTEAFF.

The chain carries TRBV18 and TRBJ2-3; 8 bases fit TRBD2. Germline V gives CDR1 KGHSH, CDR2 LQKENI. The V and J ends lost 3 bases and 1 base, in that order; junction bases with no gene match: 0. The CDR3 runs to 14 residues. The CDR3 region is CASSPGLGTDTQYF. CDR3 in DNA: TGTGCCAGCTCACCGGGACTAGGCACAGATACGCAGTATTTT.

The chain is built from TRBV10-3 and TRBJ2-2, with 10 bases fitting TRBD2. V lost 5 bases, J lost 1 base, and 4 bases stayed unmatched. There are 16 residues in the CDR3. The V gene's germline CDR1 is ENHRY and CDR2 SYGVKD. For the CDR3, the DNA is TGTGCCATCAGTATCACTAGCGGGAAGAACACCGGGGAGCTGTTTTTT. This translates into CAISITSGKNTGELFF.

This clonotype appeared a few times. DNA for the CDR3: TGTGCCAGCAGCCTCCGCCGGTGGGTGGAAAAACTGTTTTTT. Its protein is CASSLRRWVEKLFF. The chain joins TRBV11-3 to TRBJ1-4; D is undetermined. CDR3 size: 14 residues. Trimming took 5 bases from V and 8 from J, leaving 15 bases between them. CDR1 SGHNT and CDR2 YENEEA come from the germline V gene.

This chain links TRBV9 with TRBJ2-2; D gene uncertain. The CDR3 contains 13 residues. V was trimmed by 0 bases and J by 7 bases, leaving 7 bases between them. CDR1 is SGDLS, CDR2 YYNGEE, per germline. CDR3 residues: CASSVDGLGELFF. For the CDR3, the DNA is TGTGCCAGCAGCGTAGACGGTCTCGGGGAGCTGTTTTTT.

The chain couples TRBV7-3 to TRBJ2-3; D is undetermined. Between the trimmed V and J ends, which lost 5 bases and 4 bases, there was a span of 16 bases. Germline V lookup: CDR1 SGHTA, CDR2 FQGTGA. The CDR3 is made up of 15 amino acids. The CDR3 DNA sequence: TGTGCCAGCAGCCCCACGGCGGAAAGGGCAGATACGCAGTATTTT. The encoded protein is CASSPTAERADTQYF.

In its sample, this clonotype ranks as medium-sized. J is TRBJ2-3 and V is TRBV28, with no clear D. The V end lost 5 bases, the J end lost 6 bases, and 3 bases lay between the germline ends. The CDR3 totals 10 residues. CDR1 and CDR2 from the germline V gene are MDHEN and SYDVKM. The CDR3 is CASSPDTQYF. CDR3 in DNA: TGTGCCAGCAGTCCGGATACGCAGTATTTT. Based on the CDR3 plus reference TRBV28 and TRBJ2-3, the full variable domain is DVKVTQSSRYLVKRTGEKVFLECVQDMDHENMFWYRQDPGLGLRLIYFSYDVKMKEKGDIPEGYSVSREKKERFSLILESASTNQTSMYLCASSPDTQYFGPGTRLTVL.

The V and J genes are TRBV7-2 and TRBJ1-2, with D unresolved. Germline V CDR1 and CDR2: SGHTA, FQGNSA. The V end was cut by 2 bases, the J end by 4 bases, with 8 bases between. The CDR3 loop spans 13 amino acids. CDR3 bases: TGTGCCAGCAGCTTACCGACAATCTATGGCTACACCTTC. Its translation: CASSLPTIYGYTF.

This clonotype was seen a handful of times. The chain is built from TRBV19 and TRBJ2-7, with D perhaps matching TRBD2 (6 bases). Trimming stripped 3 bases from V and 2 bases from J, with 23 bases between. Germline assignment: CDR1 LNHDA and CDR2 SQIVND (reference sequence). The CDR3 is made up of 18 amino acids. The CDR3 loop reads CASSIAPRELGSTYEQYF. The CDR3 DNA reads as TGTGCCAGTAGTATCGCCCCCCGGGAGCTTGGAAGCACCTACGAGCAGTACTTC.

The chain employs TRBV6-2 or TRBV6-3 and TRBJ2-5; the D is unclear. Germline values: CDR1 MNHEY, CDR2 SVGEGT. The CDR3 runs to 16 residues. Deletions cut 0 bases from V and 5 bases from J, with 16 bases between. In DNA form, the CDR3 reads TGTGCCAGCAGTTACTCTGTTTTGGACCCAGTCGAGACCCAGTACTTC. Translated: CASSYSVLDPVETQYF.

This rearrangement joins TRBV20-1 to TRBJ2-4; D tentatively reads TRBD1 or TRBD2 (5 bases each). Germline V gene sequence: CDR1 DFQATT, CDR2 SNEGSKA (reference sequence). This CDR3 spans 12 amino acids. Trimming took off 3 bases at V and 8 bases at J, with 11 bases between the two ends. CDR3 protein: CSARGVEYIQYF. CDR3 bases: TGCAGTGCTAGGGGGGTCGAGTACATTCAGTACTTC.

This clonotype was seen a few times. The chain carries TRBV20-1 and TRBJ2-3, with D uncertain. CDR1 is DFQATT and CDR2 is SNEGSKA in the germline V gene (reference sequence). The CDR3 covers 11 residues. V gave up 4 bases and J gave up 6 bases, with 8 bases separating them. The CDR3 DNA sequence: TGCAGTGCTATCTCCTCCGATACGCAGTATTTT. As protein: CSAISSDTQYF.

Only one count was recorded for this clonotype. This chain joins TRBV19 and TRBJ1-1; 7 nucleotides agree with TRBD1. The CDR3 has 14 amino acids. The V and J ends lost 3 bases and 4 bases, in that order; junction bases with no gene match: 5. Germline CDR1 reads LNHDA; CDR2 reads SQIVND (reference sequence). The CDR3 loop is CASSIGSGGTEAFF. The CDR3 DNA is TGTGCCAGTAGTATTGGTTCAGGGGGCACTGAAGCTTTCTTT. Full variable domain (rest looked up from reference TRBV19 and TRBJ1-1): DGGITQSPKYLFRKEGQNVTLSCEQNLNHDAMYWYRQDPGQGLRLIYYSQIVNDFQKGDIAEGYSVSREKKESFPLTVTSAQKNPTAFYLCASSIGSGGTEAFFGQGTRLTVV.

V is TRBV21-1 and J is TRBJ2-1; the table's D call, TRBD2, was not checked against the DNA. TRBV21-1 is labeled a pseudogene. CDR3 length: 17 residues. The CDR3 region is CASSKIAREAGYNEQFF. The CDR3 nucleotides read TGTGCCAGCAGCAAAATTGCGCGGGAGGCGGGGTACAATGAGCAGTTCTTC.

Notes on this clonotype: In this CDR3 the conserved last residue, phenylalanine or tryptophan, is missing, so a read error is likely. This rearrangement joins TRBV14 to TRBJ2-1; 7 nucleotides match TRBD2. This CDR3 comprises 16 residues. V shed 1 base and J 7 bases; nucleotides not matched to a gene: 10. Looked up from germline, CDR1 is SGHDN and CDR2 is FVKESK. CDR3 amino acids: CASSQGAGLKGNEQFL. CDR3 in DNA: TGTGCCAGCAGCCAAGGAGCGGGATTAAAGGGAAATGAGCAGTTCCTC.

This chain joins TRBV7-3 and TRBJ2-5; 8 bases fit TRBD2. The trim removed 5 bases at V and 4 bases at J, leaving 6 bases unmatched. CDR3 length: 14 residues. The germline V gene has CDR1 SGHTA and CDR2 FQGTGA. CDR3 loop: CASSRAGGRETQYF. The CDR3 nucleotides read TGTGCCAGCAGCCGCGCGGGGGGCCGAGAGACCCAGTACTTC.

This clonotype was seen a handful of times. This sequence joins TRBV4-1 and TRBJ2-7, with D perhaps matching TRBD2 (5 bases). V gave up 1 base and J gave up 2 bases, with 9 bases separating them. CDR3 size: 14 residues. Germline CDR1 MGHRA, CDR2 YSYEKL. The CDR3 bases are TGCGCCAGCAGCCAAGCCGGAGGTACCTACGAGCAGTACTTC. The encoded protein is CASSQAGGTYEQYF.

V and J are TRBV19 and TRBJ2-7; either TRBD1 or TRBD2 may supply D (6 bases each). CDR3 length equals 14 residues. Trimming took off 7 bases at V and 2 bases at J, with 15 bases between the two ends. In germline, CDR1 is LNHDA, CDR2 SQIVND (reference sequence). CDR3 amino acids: CASTEGGPPYEQYF. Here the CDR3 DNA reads TGTGCCAGTACCGAGGGGGGACCGCCCTACGAGCAGTACTTC. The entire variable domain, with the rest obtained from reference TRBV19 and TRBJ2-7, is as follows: DGGITQSPKYLFRKEGQNVTLSCEQNLNHDAMYWYRQDPGQGLRLIYYSQIVNDFQKGDIAEGYSVSREKKESFPLTVTSAQKNPTAFYLCASTEGGPPYEQYFGPGTRLTVT.

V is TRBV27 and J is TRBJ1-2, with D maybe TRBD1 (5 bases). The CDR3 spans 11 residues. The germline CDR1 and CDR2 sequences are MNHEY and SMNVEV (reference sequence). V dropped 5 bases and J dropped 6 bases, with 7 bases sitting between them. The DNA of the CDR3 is TGTGCCAGCAGTCGAGGGGATGGCTACACCTTC. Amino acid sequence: CASSRGDGYTF.

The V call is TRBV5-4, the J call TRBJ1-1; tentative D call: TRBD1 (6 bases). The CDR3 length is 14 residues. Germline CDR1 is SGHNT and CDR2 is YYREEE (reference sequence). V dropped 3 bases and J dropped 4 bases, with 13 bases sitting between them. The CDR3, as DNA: TGTGCCAGCAGCTGGAACAGGGATTCCACTGAAGCTTTCTTT. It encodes CASSWNRDSTEAFF.

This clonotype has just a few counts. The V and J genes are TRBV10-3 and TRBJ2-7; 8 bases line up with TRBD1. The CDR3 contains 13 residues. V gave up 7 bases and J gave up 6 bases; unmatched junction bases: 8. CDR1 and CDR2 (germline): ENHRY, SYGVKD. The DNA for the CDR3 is TGTGCCATCAAGGAACAGGGGGAAGGCGAGCAGTACTTC. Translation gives CAIKEQGEGEQYF.

The CDR3 bases are TGTGCCAGCAGCCCAAGTGTGGGCGGAGCGGGAGCATCCTACAATGAGCAGTTCTTC. Its translation: CASSPSVGGAGASYNEQFF. This chain links TRBV7-9 with TRBJ2-1; 8 bases align to TRBD2. Germline CDR1 reads SEHNR; CDR2 reads FQNEAQ (reference sequence). J lost 1 base, V lost 5 bases, and 16 bases had no gene match. This CDR3 region has 19 residues.

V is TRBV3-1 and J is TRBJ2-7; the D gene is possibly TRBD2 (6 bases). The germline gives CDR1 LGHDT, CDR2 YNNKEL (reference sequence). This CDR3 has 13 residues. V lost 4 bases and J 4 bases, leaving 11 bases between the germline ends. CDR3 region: CASSRTNKYEQYF. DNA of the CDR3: TGTGCCAGCAGCCGGACTAACAAGTACGAGCAGTACTTC.